Listed below are T cell receptor beta chains from one sample, sequenced in a study of T cells in Graves' hyperthyroidism and ophthalmopathy. Using its own MiXCR run on the multiplex PCR reads, TCRdb lists one record per CDR3 protein. Altogether a few hundred thousand distinct CDR3 sequences are present, roughly an eighth being singletons, with the ten largest covering roughly 35%. The source material was blood. These receptors came from a woman aged 40 to 55 with Graves' ophthalmopathy. Both conserved end residues are part of each CDR3. The D gene is left open where the match is weak. Where a row states a size, it is once, few, many or the class of an expanded clone; other rows omit it.

d_call | clone_size | j_call | v_call | cdr3_nt | cdr3_aa
. | many | TRBJ2-7 | TRBV11-3 | TGTGCCAGCAGCTTAGGTATATACTACGAGCAGTACTTC | CASSLGIYYEQYF
. | . | TRBJ1-4 | TRBV27 | TGTGCCAGCAGCCCGATGACAATTTCTGAAAAACTGTTTTTT | CASSPMTISEKLFF
. | few | TRBJ1-2 | TRBV3-1 | TGTGCCAGCAGCTTTGGTATACCGACAGCCGGATATGGCTACACCTTC | CASSFGIPTAGYGYTF
. | many | TRBJ2-3 | TRBV6-1 | TGTGCCAGCTCGGAGAGGCGCACAGATACGCAGTATTTT | CASSERRTDTQYF
. | . | TRBJ2-1 | TRBV9 | TGTGCCAGCTCACCAGTGACCCTGGCTAGCTCCTACAATGAGCAGTTCTTC | CASSPVTLASSYNEQFF
. | many | TRBJ1-5 | TRBV28 | TGTGCCAGCAGTTTGCCTGGTCAGGAGCCCCAGCATTTT | CASSLPGQEPQHF
. | many | TRBJ2-5 | TRBV11-2 | TGTGCCAGCAGCTTAGGAATGATTACCGGACGGGAGACCCAGTACTTC | CASSLGMITGRETQYF
TRBD2 | many | TRBJ2-7 | TRBV6-5 | TGTGCCAGCAGTTACACGCGGGAGGGCCGCGAGCAGTACTTC | CASSYTREGREQYF
. | . | TRBJ2-1 | TRBV14 | TGTGCCAGCAGCCTCGGGAGCTATACAGGACAGTTCTTC | CASSLGSYTGQFF
TRBD2 | few | TRBJ2-4 | TRBV20-1 | TGCAGTGCTAAAGCGGGAGGGCCGAATCAGATTCAGTACTTC | CSAKAGGPNQIQYF
. | few | TRBJ1-5 | TRBV20-1 | TGCAGTGCGGTCCCGGGGAGAAGGAATCAGCCCCAGCATTTT | CSAVPGRRNQPQHF
TRBD2 | . | TRBJ2-5 | TRBV20-1 | TGCAGTGCTACACTAGCGGGGGGGGAGACCCAGTACTTC | CSATLAGGETQYF
. | many | TRBJ1-1 | TRBV20-1 | TGCAGTGCTAGTAGTGGTCTTCGGACTGAAGCTTTCTTT | CSASSGLRTEAFF
. | few | TRBJ1-1 | TRBV6-1 | TGTGCCAGCTCACAGGGAGGTATCACTGAAGCTTTCTTT | CASSQGGITEAFF
. | . | TRBJ1-1 | TRBV14 | TGTGCCAGCAGCCCGATCCCTCGGACGGAAGATGAAGCTTTCTTT | CASSPIPRTEDEAFF
. | few | TRBJ1-3 | TRBV25-1 | TGTGCCAGCAGTGAATTGAATTGGTATCGTGGAAACACCATATATTTT | CASSELNWYRGNTIYF
TRBD2 | many | TRBJ2-1 | TRBV7-2 | TGTGCCAGCAGCTCCCTTGTAGCGGGGGGGCACGGGGAGCAGTTCTTC | CASSSLVAGGHGEQFF
. | many | TRBJ2-1 | TRBV12-5 | TGTGCTAGTGGTTTAAGGGGGGATGAGCAGTTCTTC | CASGLRGDEQFF
TRBD1 | . | TRBJ2-1 | TRBV6-1 | TGTGCCAGCAGGCCCCCGGGACAGGGTCACAATGAGCAGTTCTTC | CASRPPGQGHNEQFF
TRBD1 | . | TRBJ2-2 | TRBV14 | TGTGCCAGCAGCCATAACACACAGGGGGCCGGGGAGCTGTTTTTT | CASSHNTQGAGELFF
. | . | TRBJ2-5 | TRBV20-1 | TGCAGTGCTCCTCTAGTATCCGAAGAGACCCAGTACTTC | CSAPLVSEETQYF
. | . | TRBJ2-6 | TRBV20-1 | TGCAGTGCTAATTCCTGGAGCTCTGGGGCCAACGTCCTGACTTTC | CSANSWSSGANVLTF
. | . | TRBJ1-2 | TRBV5-1 | TGCGCCAGCAGGCCGCCTCAGACAGGTTCTAACTATGGCTACACCTTC | CASRPPQTGSNYGYTF
TRBD1 | . | TRBJ2-7 | TRBV20-1 | TGCAGTGTATCCACAGGGGGCCCCTACGAGCAGTACTTC | CSVSTGGPYEQYF